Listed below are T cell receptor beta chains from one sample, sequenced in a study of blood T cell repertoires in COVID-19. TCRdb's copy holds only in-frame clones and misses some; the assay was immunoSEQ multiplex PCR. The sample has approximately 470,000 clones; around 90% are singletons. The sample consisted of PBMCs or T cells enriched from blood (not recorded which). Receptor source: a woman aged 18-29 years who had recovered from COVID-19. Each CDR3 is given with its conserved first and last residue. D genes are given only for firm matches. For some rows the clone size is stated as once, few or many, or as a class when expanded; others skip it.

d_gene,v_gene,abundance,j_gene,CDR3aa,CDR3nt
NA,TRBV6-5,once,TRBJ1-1,CASIKAGNTEAFF,TGTGCCAGCATCAAAGCGGGGAACACTGAAGCTTTCTTT
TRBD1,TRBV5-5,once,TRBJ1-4,CASSLTGGNYEKLFF,TGTGCCAGCAGCCTGACAGGGGGTAATTATGAAAAACTGTTTTTT
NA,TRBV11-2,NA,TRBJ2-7,CASSLGGRYEQYF,TGTGCCAGCAGCTTAGGGGGCAGGTACGAGCAGTACTTC
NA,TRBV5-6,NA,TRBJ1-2,CASSLATGYNNGYTF,TGTGCCAGCAGCTTGGCCACAGGGTATAATAATGGCTACACCTTC
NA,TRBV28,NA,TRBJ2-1,CASSLYRDEQFF,TGTGCCAGCAGCCTCTACAGGGATGAGCAGTTCTTC
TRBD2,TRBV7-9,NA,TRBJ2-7,CAGSTSGGREQYF,TGTGCCGGATCTACGAGCGGGGGAAGGGAGCAGTACTTC
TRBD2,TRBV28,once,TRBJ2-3,CASSYTIWTSGGFDTDTQYF,TGTGCCAGCAGTTACACTATATGGACTAGCGGGGGGTTCGACACAGATACGCAGTATTTT
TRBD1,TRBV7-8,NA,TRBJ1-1,CASSFGDRVNTEAFF,TGTGCCAGCAGCTTTGGGGACAGGGTGAACACTGAAGCTTTCTTT
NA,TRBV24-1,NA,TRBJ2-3,CATSDSVARNTDTQYF,TGTGCCACCAGTGATTCGGTTGCAAGAAACACAGATACGCAGTATTTT
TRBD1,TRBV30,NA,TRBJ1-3,CAWSFVRGVGNTIYF,TGTGCCTGGAGCTTTGTCAGGGGGGTCGGAAACACCATATATTTT
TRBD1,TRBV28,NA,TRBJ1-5,CASRFIRVGQGHQPQHF,TGTGCCAGCAGGTTTATAAGGGTGGGACAGGGTCATCAGCCCCAGCATTTT
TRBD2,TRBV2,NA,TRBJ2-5,CASSVLAGGKETQYF,TGTGCCAGCAGTGTTCTAGCGGGGGGGAAAGAGACCCAGTACTTC
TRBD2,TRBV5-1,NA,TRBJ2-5,CASSFGTRAPTEETQYF,TGCGCCAGCAGCTTCGGGACTAGGGCGCCAACCGAAGAGACCCAGTACTTC
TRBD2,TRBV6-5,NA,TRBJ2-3,CASSYDGGGSTDTQYF,TGTGCCAGCAGTTACGACGGCGGGGGGAGCACAGATACGCAGTATTTT
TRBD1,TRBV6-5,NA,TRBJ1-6,CASSYSDRGQNSPLHF,TGTGCCAGCAGTTACTCCGACAGGGGGCAAAATTCACCCCTCCACTTT
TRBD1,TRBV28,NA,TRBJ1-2,CASTRGTGVIFLYGYTF,TGTGCCAGCACCCGAGGGACAGGGGTCATATTTCTTTATGGCTACACCTTC
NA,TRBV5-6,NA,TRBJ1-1,CASSLPDSMNTEAFF,TGTGCCAGCAGCTTGCCGGACAGTATGAACACTGAAGCTTTCTTT
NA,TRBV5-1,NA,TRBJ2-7,CASSLEASSYEQYF,TGCGCCAGCAGCTTGGAGGCTAGCTCCTACGAGCAGTACTTC
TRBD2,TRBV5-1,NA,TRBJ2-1,CASRPLGLRVNEQFF,TGCGCCAGCAGACCGCTGGGACTACGTGTGAATGAGCAGTTCTTC
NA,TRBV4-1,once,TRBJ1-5,CASSQMWMQGNQPQHF,TGCGCCAGCAGCCAAATGTGGATGCAGGGCAATCAGCCCCAGCATTTT
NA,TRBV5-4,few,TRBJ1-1,CASSLEQGNTEAFF,TGTGCCAGCAGCTTGGAACAGGGGAACACTGAAGCTTTCTTT
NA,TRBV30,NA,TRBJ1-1,CAWSVRGWGHTEAFF,TGTGCCTGGAGTGTACGTGGGTGGGGGCACACTGAAGCTTTCTTT
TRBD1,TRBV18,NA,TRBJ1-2,CASTRTGEGYTF,TGTGCCAGCACCCGGACAGGGGAAGGCTACACCTTC
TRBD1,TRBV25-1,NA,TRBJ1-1,CASSDPDGTGLNTEAFF,TGTGCCAGCAGCGATCCCGATGGGACAGGCCTTAACACTGAAGCTTTCTTT
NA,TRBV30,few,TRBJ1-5,CAWSNRDGNQPQHF,TGTGCCTGGAGTAACAGGGATGGCAATCAGCCCCAGCATTTT
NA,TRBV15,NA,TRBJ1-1,CATSRDLSLNTEAFF,TGTGCCACCAGCAGAGATCTATCCCTTAACACTGAAGCTTTCTTT
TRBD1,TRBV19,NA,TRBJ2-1,CASSIGGQGYVGSYNEQFF,TGTGCCAGTAGTATAGGGGGACAGGGTTATGTAGGCTCCTACAATGAGCAGTTCTTC
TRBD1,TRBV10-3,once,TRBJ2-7,CASRGTGTYEQYF,TGTGCCTCCCGGGGGACAGGGACCTACGAGCAGTACTTC
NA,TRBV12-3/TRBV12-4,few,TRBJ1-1,CASSLGYNGAFF,TGTGCCAGCAGTTTAGGGTATAACGGGGCTTTCTTT
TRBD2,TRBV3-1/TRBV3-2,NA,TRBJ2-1,CASSQEGLRAGGKNEQFF,TGTGCCAGCAGCCAAGAAGGCCTTCGGGCGGGGGGAAAGAATGAGCAGTTCTTC
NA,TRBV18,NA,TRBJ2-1,CASSADYNNEQFF,TGTGCCAGCTCAGCGGATTACAACAATGAGCAGTTCTTC
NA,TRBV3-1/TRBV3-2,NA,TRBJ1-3,CASRGGSGNTIYF,TGTGCCAGCAGAGGAGGGTCTGGAAACACCATATATTTT
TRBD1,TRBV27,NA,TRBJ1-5,CASSLRGTGGAYYQPQHF,TGTGCCAGCAGTTTAAGGGGGACAGGGGGGGCGTATTATCAGCCCCAGCATTTT
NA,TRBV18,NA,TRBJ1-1,CASSPRTGLNTEAFF,TGTGCCAGCTCACCGCGGACGGGATTGAACACTGAAGCTTTCTTT